The rows below give T cell receptor beta chains drawn from one sample of a study of blood T cell repertoires in COVID-19. The protocol was immunoSEQ multiplex PCR, while the TCRdb copy is restricted to in-frame clones and leaves out a portion. The sample records roughly 120,000 clones, around 85% being singletons. Sequenced sample: peripheral blood. These receptors all come from a woman aged 55-69 years with COVID-19, enrolled during active disease. Each CDR3 is given with its conserved first and last residue. A D gene is named only where the DNA matches it firmly. For some rows the clone size is stated as once, few or many, or as a class when expanded; others skip it.

clone_size: .; v_call: TRBV24-1; j_call: TRBJ2-1; d_call: TRBD2; cdr3_nt: TGTGCCACCAGTGAGCCTAGCGGGGGCTCCTACAATGAGCAGTTCTTC; cdr3_aa: CATSEPSGGSYNEQFF
clone_size: .; v_call: TRBV3-1/TRBV3-2; j_call: TRBJ1-2; d_call: .; cdr3_nt: TGTGCCAGCAGCGAAGCCGATACAAGTGGCTACACCTTC; cdr3_aa: CASSEADTSGYTF
clone_size: .; v_call: TRBV7-3; j_call: TRBJ2-7; d_call: TRBD2; cdr3_nt: TGTGCCAGCAGCGACGGGACTATGGGGGACGAGCAGTACTTC; cdr3_aa: CASSDGTMGDEQYF
clone_size: .; v_call: TRBV3-1/TRBV3-2; j_call: TRBJ1-2; d_call: TRBD1; cdr3_nt: TGTGCCAGCGGACAGGGGGCCCAGGATGGCTACACCTTC; cdr3_aa: CASGQGAQDGYTF
clone_size: .; v_call: TRBV6-5; j_call: TRBJ1-2; d_call: .; cdr3_nt: TGTGCCAGCGTGCGGGCCAGAGCAGCTAACTATGGCTACACCTTC; cdr3_aa: CASVRARAANYGYTF
clone_size: .; v_call: TRBV5-1; j_call: TRBJ2-7; d_call: TRBD2; cdr3_nt: TGCGCCAGCTGCTTGGGCGGGGGGGCTGACGAGCAGTACTTC; cdr3_aa: CASCLGGGADEQYF
clone_size: .; v_call: TRBV5-1; j_call: TRBJ2-3; d_call: TRBD2; cdr3_nt: TGCGCCAGCACCCGAATGACTAGCGGGGATAGCACAGATACGCAGTATTTT; cdr3_aa: CASTRMTSGDSTDTQYF
clone_size: .; v_call: TRBV4-2; j_call: TRBJ1-1; d_call: .; cdr3_nt: TGTGCCAGCAGCCAAGCGCTAGGGGTTTGGAACACTGAAGCTTTCTTT; cdr3_aa: CASSQALGVWNTEAFF
clone_size: once; v_call: TRBV30; j_call: TRBJ2-7; d_call: .; cdr3_nt: TGTGCCTGGAGTGTCTTCGGCGAGCAGTACTTC; cdr3_aa: CAWSVFGEQYF
clone_size: few; v_call: TRBV18; j_call: TRBJ1-2; d_call: TRBD1; cdr3_nt: TGTGCCAGCTCACCACCAACAGGGGTTAATGGCTACACCTTC; cdr3_aa: CASSPPTGVNGYTF
clone_size: .; v_call: TRBV13; j_call: TRBJ1-1; d_call: TRBD1; cdr3_nt: TGTGCCAGCAGCCCCAGGGGGCAGGGAACAGCTTTCTTT; cdr3_aa: CASSPRGQGTAFF
clone_size: .; v_call: TRBV5-6; j_call: TRBJ2-7; d_call: TRBD1; cdr3_nt: TGTGCCAGCAGACCGGGACAGGACTCCTACGAGCAGTACTTC; cdr3_aa: CASRPGQDSYEQYF
clone_size: .; v_call: TRBV5-4; j_call: TRBJ2-2; d_call: TRBD1; cdr3_nt: TGTGCCAGCAGCTTGAGGACAGGGCGAGCCGGGGAGCTGTTTTTT; cdr3_aa: CASSLRTGRAGELFF
clone_size: once; v_call: TRBV29-1; j_call: TRBJ2-1; d_call: TRBD1; cdr3_nt: TGCAGCGCCGGGACAGCCTACAATGAGCAGTTCTTC; cdr3_aa: CSAGTAYNEQFF
clone_size: .; v_call: TRBV7-8; j_call: TRBJ1-1; d_call: .; cdr3_nt: TGTGCCAGCAGCCCCCCGATTAGTCTTGGCACTGAAGCTTTCTTT; cdr3_aa: CASSPPISLGTEAFF
clone_size: .; v_call: TRBV20-1; j_call: TRBJ1-2; d_call: .; cdr3_nt: TGCAGTGCTAGAGGAGTGCATGGCTACACCTTC; cdr3_aa: CSARGVHGYTF
clone_size: once; v_call: TRBV7-8; j_call: TRBJ1-4; d_call: TRBD1; cdr3_nt: TGTGCCAGCAGCTCGTTACAGGGGGCAACATTGCAGAAACTGTTTTTT; cdr3_aa: CASSSLQGATLQKLFF
clone_size: .; v_call: TRBV7-8; j_call: TRBJ2-7; d_call: TRBD2; cdr3_nt: TGTGTCTACCGGGGGGGCGAGCAGTACTTC; cdr3_aa: CVYRGGEQYF
clone_size: .; v_call: TRBV7-6; j_call: TRBJ1-5; d_call: TRBD1; cdr3_nt: TGTGCCAGCAGCCGCCTATCGGGACAGAGCAATCAGCCCCAGCATTTT; cdr3_aa: CASSRLSGQSNQPQHF
clone_size: .; v_call: TRBV6-1; j_call: TRBJ1-6; d_call: .; cdr3_nt: TGTGCCAGCAGTGAAACGCAGTCTTCACCCCTCCACTTT; cdr3_aa: CASSETQSSPLHF
clone_size: .; v_call: TRBV18; j_call: TRBJ2-5; d_call: TRBD1; cdr3_nt: TGTGCCAGCTCAGGAGGACAGGCACAAGAGACCCAGTACTTC; cdr3_aa: CASSGGQAQETQYF
clone_size: .; v_call: TRBV5-1; j_call: TRBJ1-6; d_call: TRBD1; cdr3_nt: TGCGCCAGCAGCCTACAGGGGGCGAGGAATTCACCCCTCCACTTT; cdr3_aa: CASSLQGARNSPLHF
clone_size: .; v_call: TRBV28; j_call: TRBJ1-3; d_call: .; cdr3_nt: TGTGGCACATCTGGAAACACCATATATTTT; cdr3_aa: CGTSGNTIYF
clone_size: .; v_call: TRBV6-5; j_call: TRBJ2-1; d_call: TRBD1; cdr3_nt: TGTGCCAGCAGTTACTCGGACAGGAGCTCCTACAATGAGCAGTTCTTC; cdr3_aa: CASSYSDRSSYNEQFF
clone_size: .; v_call: TRBV9; j_call: TRBJ2-3; d_call: TRBD1; cdr3_nt: TGTGCCAGCAGCCCAAGGACAGGGGGCGCAGATACGCAGTATTTT; cdr3_aa: CASSPRTGGADTQYF
clone_size: .; v_call: TRBV3-1/TRBV3-2; j_call: TRBJ1-1; d_call: .; cdr3_nt: TGTGCCAGCAGCCAAGGACAGTGGACTGAAGCTTTCTTT; cdr3_aa: CASSQGQWTEAFF
clone_size: .; v_call: TRBV7-2; j_call: TRBJ1-2; d_call: .; cdr3_nt: TGTGCCAGCAGCTTAGTTCCAGGGGCTAACTATGGCTACACCTTC; cdr3_aa: CASSLVPGANYGYTF
clone_size: .; v_call: TRBV7-2; j_call: TRBJ1-1; d_call: .; cdr3_nt: TGTGCCAGCAGCTTAGCGGTCGGCAGGGAAGCTTTCTTT; cdr3_aa: CASSLAVGREAFF
clone_size: .; v_call: TRBV10-1; j_call: TRBJ2-4; d_call: .; cdr3_nt: TGCGCCAGCACCCCGAGGGAGGAGGGCACAAACATTCAGTACTTC; cdr3_aa: CASTPREEGTNIQYF
clone_size: .; v_call: TRBV11-3; j_call: TRBJ2-7; d_call: .; cdr3_nt: TGTGCCAGCAGCTCTAGGAGGGGCGAGCAGTACTTC; cdr3_aa: CASSSRRGEQYF
clone_size: .; v_call: TRBV5-1; j_call: TRBJ2-1; d_call: TRBD2; cdr3_nt: TGCGCCAGCAGCTTGGCCGGGACTAGCGGGGGCTATGAGCAGTTCTTC; cdr3_aa: CASSLAGTSGGYEQFF
clone_size: .; v_call: TRBV3-1/TRBV3-2; j_call: TRBJ1-5; d_call: .; cdr3_nt: TGTGCCAGCAGCCAAGATATGGGAGGCAATCAGCCCCAGCATTTT; cdr3_aa: CASSQDMGGNQPQHF
clone_size: once; v_call: TRBV7-9; j_call: TRBJ2-3; d_call: TRBD2; cdr3_nt: TGTGCCAGCAGCGCCCCTAGCGGGGGGGCCGTGACGCAGTATTTT; cdr3_aa: CASSAPSGGAVTQYF
clone_size: .; v_call: TRBV21-1; j_call: TRBJ2-5; d_call: .; cdr3_nt: TGTGCCAGCGGACGAGCGGTAGGACAGGATCAAGAGACCCAGTACTTC; cdr3_aa: CASGRAVGQDQETQYF
clone_size: .; v_call: TRBV7-9; j_call: TRBJ1-4; d_call: .; cdr3_nt: TGTGCCAGCAGCTTAGTAGGGACATCGCATGAAAAACTGTTTTTT; cdr3_aa: CASSLVGTSHEKLFF
clone_size: .; v_call: TRBV5-4; j_call: TRBJ2-2; d_call: .; cdr3_nt: TGTGCCAGCGGAGAGGGGGGCCTCAGGGGGGACACCGGGGAGCTGTTTTTT; cdr3_aa: CASGEGGLRGDTGELFF
clone_size: .; v_call: TRBV24-1; j_call: TRBJ1-2; d_call: TRBD1; cdr3_nt: TGTGCCACCAGTGGGCAGGGGGCAGGCTATGGCTACACCTTC; cdr3_aa: CATSGQGAGYGYTF
clone_size: few; v_call: TRBV11-2; j_call: TRBJ1-5; d_call: .; cdr3_nt: TGTGCCAGCAGAGGGCAGGGATCGAATCAGCCCCAGCATTTT; cdr3_aa: CASRGQGSNQPQHF
clone_size: many; v_call: TRBV7-2; j_call: TRBJ2-7; d_call: .; cdr3_nt: TGTGCCAGCAGAAGTCTACAGGGATATCATTCGGACGAGCAGTACTTC; cdr3_aa: CASRSLQGYHSDEQYF
clone_size: few; v_call: TRBV27; j_call: TRBJ1-1; d_call: .; cdr3_nt: TGTGCCAGCAGTTCCAAGAACAGGAACACTGAAGCTTTCTTT; cdr3_aa: CASSSKNRNTEAFF
clone_size: few; v_call: TRBV29-1; j_call: TRBJ2-5; d_call: TRBD2; cdr3_nt: TGCAGCTCTCGACTAGCGGGGACCGAGACCCAGTACTTC; cdr3_aa: CSSRLAGTETQYF
clone_size: .; v_call: TRBV5-1; j_call: TRBJ1-4; d_call: TRBD1; cdr3_nt: TGCGCCAGCAGCTTGTCCACCGGCCGACAGGGCGTTGGGGAAAAACTGTTTTTT; cdr3_aa: CASSLSTGRQGVGEKLFF
clone_size: .; v_call: TRBV19; j_call: TRBJ2-7; d_call: .; cdr3_nt: TGTGCCAGTAGTATAGACAACTACGAGCAGTACTTC; cdr3_aa: CASSIDNYEQYF
clone_size: few; v_call: TRBV6-6; j_call: TRBJ1-2; d_call: TRBD1; cdr3_nt: TGTGCCAGCAGCGAACAGGGGTCAGTCTATGGCTACACCTTC; cdr3_aa: CASSEQGSVYGYTF
clone_size: .; v_call: TRBV7-9; j_call: TRBJ2-1; d_call: .; cdr3_nt: TGTGCCAGCAGCTCCGGAGCCTTCAATGGGCAGTTCTTC; cdr3_aa: CASSSGAFNGQFF